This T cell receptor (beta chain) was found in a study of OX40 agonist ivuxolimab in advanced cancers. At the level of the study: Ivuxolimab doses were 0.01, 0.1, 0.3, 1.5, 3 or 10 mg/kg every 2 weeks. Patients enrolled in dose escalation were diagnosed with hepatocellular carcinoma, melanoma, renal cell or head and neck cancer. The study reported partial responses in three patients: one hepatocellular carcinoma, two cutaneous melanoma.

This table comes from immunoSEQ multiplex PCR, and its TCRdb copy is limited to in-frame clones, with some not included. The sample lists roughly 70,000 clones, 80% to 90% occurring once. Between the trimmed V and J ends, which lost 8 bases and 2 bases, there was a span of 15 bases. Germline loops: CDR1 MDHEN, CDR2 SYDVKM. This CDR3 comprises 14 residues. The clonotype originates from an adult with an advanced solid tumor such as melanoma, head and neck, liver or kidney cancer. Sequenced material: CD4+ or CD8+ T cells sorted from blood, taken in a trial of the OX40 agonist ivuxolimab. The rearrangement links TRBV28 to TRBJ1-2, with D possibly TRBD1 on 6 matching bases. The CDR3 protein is CASATGQGNYGYTF. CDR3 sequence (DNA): TGTGCCAGCGCTACGGGGCAGGGGAACTATGGCTACACCTTC.